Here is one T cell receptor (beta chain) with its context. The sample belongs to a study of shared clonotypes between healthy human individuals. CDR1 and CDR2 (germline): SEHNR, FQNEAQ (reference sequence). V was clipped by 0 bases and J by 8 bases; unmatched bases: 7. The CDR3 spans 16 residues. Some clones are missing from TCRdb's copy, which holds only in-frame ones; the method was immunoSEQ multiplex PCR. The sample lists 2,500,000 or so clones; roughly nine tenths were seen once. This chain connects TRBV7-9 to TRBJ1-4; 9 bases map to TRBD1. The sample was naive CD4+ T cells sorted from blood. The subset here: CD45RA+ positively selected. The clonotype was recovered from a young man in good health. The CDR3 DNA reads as TGTGCCAGCAGCTTAGCGACCGGGACAGGGCGCGAAAAACTGTTTTTT. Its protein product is CASSLATGTGREKLFF.